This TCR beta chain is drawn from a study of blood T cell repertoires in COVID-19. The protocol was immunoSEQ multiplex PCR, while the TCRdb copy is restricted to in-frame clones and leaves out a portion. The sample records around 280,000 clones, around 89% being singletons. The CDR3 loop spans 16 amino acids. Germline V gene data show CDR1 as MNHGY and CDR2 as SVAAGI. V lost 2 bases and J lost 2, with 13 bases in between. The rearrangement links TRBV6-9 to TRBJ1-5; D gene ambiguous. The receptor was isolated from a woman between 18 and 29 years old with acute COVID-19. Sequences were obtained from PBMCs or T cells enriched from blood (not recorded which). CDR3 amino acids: CASSYGREDGNQPQHF. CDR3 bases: TGTGCCAGCAGTTATGGGAGGGAGGACGGCAATCAGCCCCAGCATTTT.